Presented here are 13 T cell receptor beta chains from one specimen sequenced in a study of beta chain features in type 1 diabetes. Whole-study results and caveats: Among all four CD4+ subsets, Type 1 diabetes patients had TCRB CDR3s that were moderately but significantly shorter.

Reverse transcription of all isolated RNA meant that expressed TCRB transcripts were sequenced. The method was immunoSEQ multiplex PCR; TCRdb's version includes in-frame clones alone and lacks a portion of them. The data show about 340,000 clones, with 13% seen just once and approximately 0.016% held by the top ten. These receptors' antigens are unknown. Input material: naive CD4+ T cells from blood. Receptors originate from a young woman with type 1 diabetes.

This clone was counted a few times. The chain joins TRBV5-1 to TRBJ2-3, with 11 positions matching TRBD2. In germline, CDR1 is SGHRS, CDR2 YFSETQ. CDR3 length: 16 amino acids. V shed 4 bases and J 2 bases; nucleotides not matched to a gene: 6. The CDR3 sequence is CASSPGLADFTDTQYF. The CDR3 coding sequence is TGCGCCAGCAGCCCGGGACTAGCGGATTTCACAGATACGCAGTATTTT.

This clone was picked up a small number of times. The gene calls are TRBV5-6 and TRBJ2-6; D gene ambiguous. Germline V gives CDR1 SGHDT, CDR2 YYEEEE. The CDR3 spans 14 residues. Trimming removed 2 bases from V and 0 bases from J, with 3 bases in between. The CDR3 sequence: CASSFSSGANVLTF. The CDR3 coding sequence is TGTGCCAGCAGCTTTAGCTCTGGGGCCAACGTCCTGACTTTC. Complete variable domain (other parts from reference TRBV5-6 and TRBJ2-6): DAGVTQSPTHLIKTRGQQVTLRCSPKSGHDTVSWYQQALGQGPQFIFQYYEEEERQRGNFPDRFSGHQFPNYSSELNVNALLLGDSALYLCASSFSSGANVLTFGAGSRLTVL.

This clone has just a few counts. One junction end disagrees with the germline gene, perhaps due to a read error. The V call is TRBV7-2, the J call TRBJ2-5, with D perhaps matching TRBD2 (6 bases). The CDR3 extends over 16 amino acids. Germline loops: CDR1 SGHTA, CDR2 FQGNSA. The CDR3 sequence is CASSPPGDGWQVTQYF. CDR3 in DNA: TGTGCCAGCAGCCCACCGGGGGACGGTTGGCAAGTGACCCAGTACTTC.

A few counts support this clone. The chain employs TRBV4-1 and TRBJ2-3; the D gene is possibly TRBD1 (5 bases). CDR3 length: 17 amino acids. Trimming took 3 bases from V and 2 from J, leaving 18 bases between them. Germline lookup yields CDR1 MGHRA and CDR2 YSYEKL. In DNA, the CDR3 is TGCGCCAGCAGCCAGTCCACTATCCAGGGCCACACAGATACGCAGTATTTT. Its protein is CASSQSTIQGHTDTQYF.

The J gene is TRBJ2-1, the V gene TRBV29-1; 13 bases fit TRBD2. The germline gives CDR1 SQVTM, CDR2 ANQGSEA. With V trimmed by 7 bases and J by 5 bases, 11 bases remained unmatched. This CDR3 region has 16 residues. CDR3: CSGRTSGRVGHNEQFF. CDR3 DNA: TGCAGCGGAAGGACTAGCGGGAGAGTGGGACACAATGAGCAGTTCTTC.

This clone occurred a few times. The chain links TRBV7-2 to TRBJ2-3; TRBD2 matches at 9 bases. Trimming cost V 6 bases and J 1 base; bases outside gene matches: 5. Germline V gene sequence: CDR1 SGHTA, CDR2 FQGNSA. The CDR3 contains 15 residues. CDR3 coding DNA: TGTGCCAGCAGTCCTGGCGGGAGGGGCACAGATACGCAGTATTTT. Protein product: CASSPGGRGTDTQYF.

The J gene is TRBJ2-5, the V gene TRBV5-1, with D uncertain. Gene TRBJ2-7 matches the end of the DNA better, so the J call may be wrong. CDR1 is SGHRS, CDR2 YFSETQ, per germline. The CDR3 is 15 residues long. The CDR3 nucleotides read TGCGCCAGCAGCTTGGGCGGCTTACCCTCCTACGAGCAGTACTTC. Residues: CASSLGGLPSYEQYF.

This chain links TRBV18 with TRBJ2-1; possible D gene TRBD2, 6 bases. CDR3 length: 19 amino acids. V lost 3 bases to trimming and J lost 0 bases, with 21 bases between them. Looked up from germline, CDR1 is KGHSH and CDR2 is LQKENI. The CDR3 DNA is TGTGCCAGCTCACCGAGGGGTAGGGACTCCCTCTACTCCTACAATGAGCAGTTCTTC. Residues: CASSPRGRDSLYSYNEQFF.

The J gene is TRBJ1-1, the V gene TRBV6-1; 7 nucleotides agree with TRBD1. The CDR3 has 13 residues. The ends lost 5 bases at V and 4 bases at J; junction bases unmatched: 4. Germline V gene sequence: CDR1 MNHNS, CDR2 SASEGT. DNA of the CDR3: TGTGCCAGCAGTCGACAGGGACCCACTGAAGCTTTCTTT. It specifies CASSRQGPTEAFF.

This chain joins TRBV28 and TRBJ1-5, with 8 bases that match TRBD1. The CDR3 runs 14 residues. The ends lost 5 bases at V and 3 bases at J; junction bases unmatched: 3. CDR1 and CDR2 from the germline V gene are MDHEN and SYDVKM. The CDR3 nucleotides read TGTGCCAGCAGTCCAGGGGGCCCCAATCAGCCCCAGCATTTT. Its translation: CASSPGGPNQPQHF. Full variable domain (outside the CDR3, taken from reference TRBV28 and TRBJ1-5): DVKVTQSSRYLVKRTGEKVFLECVQDMDHENMFWYRQDPGLGLRLIYFSYDVKMKEKGDIPEGYSVSREKKERFSLILESASTNQTSMYLCASSPGGPNQPQHFGDGTRLSIL.

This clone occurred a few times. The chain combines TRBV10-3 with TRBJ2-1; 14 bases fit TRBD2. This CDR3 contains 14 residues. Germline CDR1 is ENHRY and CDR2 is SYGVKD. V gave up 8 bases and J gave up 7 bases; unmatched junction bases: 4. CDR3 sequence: CAIGTSGSRNEQFF. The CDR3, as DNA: TGTGCCATCGGGACTAGCGGGAGTAGGAATGAGCAGTTCTTC.

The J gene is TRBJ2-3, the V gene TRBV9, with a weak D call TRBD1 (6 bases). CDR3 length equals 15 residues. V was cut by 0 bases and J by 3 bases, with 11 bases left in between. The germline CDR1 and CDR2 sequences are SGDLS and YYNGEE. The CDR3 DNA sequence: TGTGCCAGCAGCGTAGTGGGGGCGAGTACAGATACGCAGTATTTT. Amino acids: CASSVVGASTDTQYF.

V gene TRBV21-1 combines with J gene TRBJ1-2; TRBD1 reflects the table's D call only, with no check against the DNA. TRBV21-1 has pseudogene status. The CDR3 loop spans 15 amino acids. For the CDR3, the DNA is TGTGCCAGCAGCAAAGGGAAGGGGGCGAGCTATGGCTACACCTTC. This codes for CASSKGKGASYGYTF.